The clone carrying this TCR beta chain was seen only once. Its antigen is not known. CTLA-4 blockade with ipilimumab, together with focal radiation, was given to patients with chemo-refractory metastatic non-small-cell lung cancer. This entry is derived from a study of radiotherapy plus CTLA-4 blockade in lung cancer. Findings of the study overall: Among reported predictors of response, early blood T cell clone dynamics with interferon-beta performed best. Blood-borne expansion of tumor-derived TCR clones followed radiotherapy plus ipilimumab.

The germline gives CDR1 SQVTM, CDR2 ANQGSEA. The V and J ends lost 1 base and 2 bases respectively, with 15 bases between them. The CDR3 contains 15 residues. Profiling relied on immunoSEQ multiplex PCR, and the TCRdb table lists in-frame clones only, not all of them. The table lists some 90,000 clones, 80% to 85% of them singletons. This sample comprised peripheral blood, obtained from a patient treated with radiotherapy plus ipilimumab. The V gene is TRBV29-1, the J gene TRBJ2-7, with D perhaps matching TRBD1 (6 bases). This TCR derives from a human donor with non-small cell lung cancer who had stable disease on radiotherapy plus ipilimumab. As DNA, the CDR3 is TGCAGCGTTGAAGCGGGGCAGGGGATAGCCTACGAGCAGTACTTC. Encoded protein: CSVEAGQGIAYEQYF.